Shown below are 17 T cell receptor beta chains from a single sample sequenced in a study of blood T cell repertoires in COVID-19. This table comes from immunoSEQ multiplex PCR, and its TCRdb copy is limited to in-frame clones, with some not included. The sample includes 200,000 to 250,000 clones, over 75% of them seen just once. The material sequenced was PBMCs or T cells enriched from blood (not recorded which). The receptors derive from a man aged 35 to 55 who had recovered from COVID-19.

The chain recombines TRBV24-1 with TRBJ1-2; perhaps TRBD1 as D (6 bases). Deletions cut 3 bases from V and 6 bases from J, with 10 bases between. CDR1 is KGHDR and CDR2 is SFDVKD in the germline V gene. The CDR3 sequence is 13 residues long. CDR3 DNA: TGTGCCACCAGTGATACAGGGAGGGATGGCTACACCTTC. It encodes CATSDTGRDGYTF.

This clone has more than one count but fewer than ten. The genes are TRBV29-1 and TRBJ1-2; no clear D gene. Germline V gene lookup returns CDR1 SQVTM and CDR2 ANQGSEA. V was clipped by 5 bases and J by 1 base, with 11 bases between them. The CDR3 is made up of 13 amino acids. The CDR3 bases are TGCAGCGTTAAGACAACTTATAACTATGGCTACACCTTC. This encodes CSVKTTYNYGYTF.

The V call is TRBV19, the J call TRBJ2-2, with unresolved D. The V end was cut by 2 bases, the J end by 7 bases, with 17 bases between. Germline V gene data show CDR1 as LNHDA and CDR2 as SQIVND (reference sequence). The CDR3 totals 16 residues. CDR3 DNA sequence: TGTGCCAGTAGTATAAGAAACTCCTTGAGTGTCGGGGAGCTGTTTTTT. Translation: CASSIRNSLSVGELFF.

This clone was seen only once. V and J are TRBV5-1 and TRBJ2-1; the match to TRBD2 covers 11 bases. This CDR3 spans 21 amino acids. Germline V gives CDR1 SGHRS, CDR2 YFSETQ. Trimming cost V 3 bases and J 1 base; bases outside gene matches: 18. CDR3 region: CASSSQGGTSGSLGSYNEQFF. DNA for the CDR3: TGCGCCAGCAGCTCACAGGGAGGGACTAGCGGATCCCTGGGGTCCTACAATGAGCAGTTCTTC. The variable domain in full, with the rest retrieved from reference TRBV5-1 and TRBJ2-1, is KAGVTQTPRYLIKTRGQQVTLSCSPISGHRSVSWYQQTPGQGLQFLFEYFSETQRNKGNFPGRFSGRQFSNSRSEMNVSTLELGDSALYLCASSSQGGTSGSLGSYNEQFFGPGTRLTVL.

The gene calls are TRBV2 and TRBJ1-2; a weak D match, TRBD1 (5 bases). This CDR3 is built from 15 residues. V was pared by 4 bases and J by 0 bases, with 12 bases between. CDR1 SNHLY and CDR2 FYNNEI come from the germline V gene. CDR3 amino acids: CASSVSRASNYGYTF. DNA for the CDR3: TGTGCCAGCAGTGTTAGCAGGGCATCTAACTATGGCTACACCTTC.

This sequence joins TRBV30 and TRBJ1-2; D gene uncertain. The CDR3 consists of 13 residues. Germline CDR1 is GTSNPN and CDR2 is SVGIG (reference sequence). V was shortened by 2 bases and J by 4 bases, with 11 bases between the two germline ends. CDR3 coding DNA: TGTGCCTGGAGTCTAGAGGGATTCTATGGCTACACCTTC. Translated: CAWSLEGFYGYTF.

The chain joins TRBV5-1 to TRBJ2-7; the match to TRBD1 covers 7 bases. V dropped 4 bases and J dropped 3; count of bases not matched to a gene: 7. Germline CDR1 reads SGHRS; CDR2 reads YFSETQ. CDR3 size: 14 residues. This CDR3 reads CASSLGGQNYEQYF. CDR3 bases: TGCGCCAGCAGCCTAGGGGGACAGAACTACGAGCAGTACTTC. The entire variable domain, with the rest obtained from reference TRBV5-1 and TRBJ2-7, is as follows: KAGVTQTPRYLIKTRGQQVTLSCSPISGHRSVSWYQQTPGQGLQFLFEYFSETQRNKGNFPGRFSGRQFSNSRSEMNVSTLELGDSALYLCASSLGGQNYEQYFGPGTRLTVT.

CDR3 sequence: CACGNYGYTF. CDR3 coding DNA: TGTGCCTGCGGCAACTATGGCTACACCTTC. The rearrangement joins TRBV19 to TRBJ1-2; no firm D call. The length of the CDR3 is 10 residues. Trimming pared 11 bases from V and 2 bases from J, leaving 6 bases between. Germline CDR1 LNHDA, CDR2 SQIVND (reference sequence).

V gene TRBV2 combines with J gene TRBJ2-6, with D possibly matching TRBD2 (6 bases). Germline V CDR1 and CDR2: SNHLY, FYNNEI. Trimming left V 7 bases short and J 2 bases short, with 12 bases between. There are 15 residues in the CDR3. The CDR3 DNA is TGTGCCAGCATCTTTACGGGAGCTGGGGCCAACGTCCTGACTTTC. Protein product: CASIFTGAGANVLTF.

The CDR3, as DNA: TGCGCCAGCAGAGCCTCCTTGAACACTGAAGCTTTCTTT. This translates into CASRASLNTEAFF. The chain has TRBV10-1 and TRBJ1-1; D remains ambiguous. CDR3 length: 13 residues. Trimming took 6 bases from V and 0 from J, leaving 8 bases between them. CDR1 is WNHNN and CDR2 is SYGVQD in the germline V gene (reference sequence).

The gene calls are TRBV19 and TRBJ1-1; D is uncertain. V was cut by 10 bases and J by 5 bases, with 8 bases left in between. The CDR3 spans 10 residues. Germline-derived CDR1 and CDR2 are LNHDA and SQIVND (reference sequence). The chain's CDR3 is CATWATEAFF. The CDR3 nucleotides read TGTGCCACCTGGGCGACTGAAGCTTTCTTT.

The chain links TRBV2 to TRBJ2-7, with TRBD2 identical over 7 bases. With V trimmed by 4 bases and J by 1 base, 7 bases remained unmatched. Germline V lookup: CDR1 SNHLY, CDR2 FYNNEI. This CDR3 is 15 amino acids long. CDR3: CASSVRGSRSYEQYF. The CDR3, as DNA: TGTGCCAGCAGTGTTCGCGGGAGTAGGTCCTACGAGCAGTACTTC.

The sample holds one count of this clone. The chain employs TRBV9 and TRBJ2-3, with TRBD2 identical over 7 bases. J lost 6 bases, V lost 0 bases, and 4 bases had no gene match. This CDR3 has 14 amino acids. Germline lookup yields CDR1 SGDLS and CDR2 YYNGEE. CDR3: CASSVGGGLDTQYF. CDR3 sequence (DNA): TGTGCCAGCAGCGTAGGGGGAGGGTTGGATACGCAGTATTTT.

The rearrangement uses TRBV12-5 and TRBJ1-1; no clear D gene. CDR1 and CDR2 (germline): LGHNT, FRNRAP. This CDR3 comprises 14 residues. V lost 3 bases to trimming and J lost 4 bases, with 12 bases between them. The CDR3 DNA reads as TGTGCTAGTGGTTTTCTCGCGCGAGGCACTGAAGCTTTCTTT. Translated, it gives CASGFLARGTEAFF.

The V call is TRBV3-1 (or the pseudogene TRBV3-2), the J call TRBJ1-1; 8 nucleotides agree with TRBD1. The V segment lost 4 bases and the J segment 5 bases; nucleotides outside the gene matches: 6. This CDR3 contains 14 residues. Germline CDR1 LGHDT, CDR2 YNNKEL (reference sequence). CDR3 amino acids: CASSPQGAGTEAFF. In DNA, the CDR3 is TGTGCCAGCAGCCCCCAGGGGGCGGGAACTGAAGCTTTCTTT.

Details on this clone: Other DNA sequences in this sample translate to the same CDR3. CDR3 amino acids: CASSWTGENTEAFF. The CDR3 DNA follows: TGCGCCAGCAGCTGGACAGGAGAGAACACTGAAGCTTTCTTT. J is TRBJ1-1 and V is TRBV5-1; TRBD1 matches 7 bases. This CDR3 has 14 residues. J gave up 1 base and V 3 bases, and 3 bases lay outside the gene matches. CDR1 and CDR2 from the germline V gene are SGHRS and YFSETQ.

The V gene is TRBV4-1, the J gene TRBJ1-6, with D perhaps TRBD1 (5 bases). In germline, CDR1 is MGHRA, CDR2 YSYEKL. V gave up 3 bases and J gave up 9 bases, with 12 bases separating them. The CDR3 sequence is 14 residues long. In nucleotides, the CDR3 is TGCGCCAGCAGCCAGGGAGGCGGGGGTTCACCCCTCCACTTT. This sequence encodes CASSQGGGGSPLHF.